Listed here are 7 T cell receptor beta chains from one sample, sequenced in a study of regulatory T cells in long-lasting Graves disease. Relying on iRepertoire HTBI primers and Arm-PCR of CDR3 regions, the team built TCR beta libraries. MiXCR, applied by TCRdb to the multiplex PCR reads, yields one record per CDR3 protein. Here the sample spans 400,000 to 500,000 distinct CDR3 sequences, roughly 15% being singletons. Time point described: newly diagnosed GD, antithyroid drugs for less than 3 months. PBMC RNA served as the TCR library source. The same specimen was also included in a second study, on T cells in Graves' hyperthyroidism and ophthalmopathy.

The sequencing used peripheral blood mononuclear cells (PBMCs), collected at new diagnosis, from a patient treated with antithyroid drugs. The receptor source for this set is a woman aged 18-29 years with Graves disease.

This clonotype has ten or more counts. The chain links TRBV6-2 or TRBV6-3 to TRBJ2-7; D might be TRBD2 (6 bases). Trimming cost V 4 bases and J 0 bases, with 10 bases left between them. CDR1 is MNHEY and CDR2 is SVGEGT in the germline V gene. The length of the CDR3 is 14 residues. The CDR3 DNA follows: TGTGCCAGCAGTTCCCCCGGGAGCTCCTACGAGCAGTACTTC. It is translated as CASSSPGSSYEQYF.

This sequence joins TRBV19 and TRBJ2-1; the match to TRBD2 covers 10 bases. The ends lost 4 bases at V and 6 bases at J; junction bases unmatched: 6. The CDR3 loop spans 15 amino acids. Germline V gene data show CDR1 as LNHDA and CDR2 as SQIVND (reference sequence). The CDR3 sequence is CASSTGLASFNEQFF. Written as DNA, the CDR3 is TGTGCCAGTAGTACGGGACTAGCGAGCTTCAATGAGCAGTTCTTC.

The chain links TRBV6-5 to TRBJ2-1; 7 bases agree with TRBD2. The CDR3 sequence is 14 residues long. V lost 2 bases to trimming and J lost 5 bases; unmatched junction nucleotides: 3. CDR1 is MNHEY and CDR2 is SVGAGI in the germline V gene. The CDR3, as DNA: TGTGCCAGCAGTTACCAGCGGGAAAACAATGAGCAGTTCTTC. Translating gives CASSYQRENNEQFF.

This clonotype appeared many times. This rearrangement joins TRBV11-2 to TRBJ1-1; 10 bases fit TRBD1. Germline values: CDR1 SGHAT, CDR2 FQNNGV. V lost 7 bases to trimming and J lost 7 bases; unmatched junction nucleotides: 12. The CDR3 covers 15 residues. For the CDR3, the DNA is TGTGCCAGCACTCAGGCCTGGACAGGGGGAGGTGAAGCTTTCTTT. Protein sequence: CASTQAWTGGGEAFF.

This clonotype was recorded at least ten times. The chain carries TRBV30 and TRBJ1-5, with D possibly being TRBD1 (5 bases). The V gene lost 1 base and the J gene lost 5 bases, with 9 bases spanning the gap. The CDR3 spans 13 residues. Germline lookup yields CDR1 GTSNPN and CDR2 SVGIG (reference sequence). CDR3 nucleotides: TGTGCCTGGAGTGAGGGGATCGATCAGCCCCAGCATTTT. Its protein is CAWSEGIDQPQHF. Variable domain in full (rest from reference TRBV30 and TRBJ1-5): SQTIHQWPATLVQPVGSPLSLECTVEGTSNPNLYWYRQAAGRGLQLLFYSVGIGQISSEVPQNLSASRPQDRQFILSSKKLLLSDSGFYLCAWSEGIDQPQHFGDGTRLSIL.

This clonotype has a count of ten or more. J is TRBJ2-7 and V is TRBV5-1, with 9 bases that match TRBD2. The CDR3 extends over 16 amino acids. Germline V gene lookup returns CDR1 SGHRS and CDR2 YFSETQ. With 4 bases clipped from V and 6 bases from J, the junction kept 14 bases outside the gene matches. CDR3: CASSGATSGSQGEQYF. CDR3 coding DNA: TGCGCCAGCAGCGGTGCGACTAGCGGATCCCAGGGCGAGCAGTACTTC.

The V gene is TRBV4-3, the J gene TRBJ2-1; the D call may be TRBD1 or TRBD2 (5 bases each). With 0 bases removed from V and 13 bases from J, the gap between germline ends came to 22 bases. From germline, CDR1 is LGHNA and CDR2 YSLEER. The CDR3 has 16 amino acids. Here the CDR3 reads CASSQDDGSLGETQFF. DNA for the CDR3: TGCGCCAGCAGCCAAGATGACGGGTCTTTGGGGGAGACCCAGTTCTTC.